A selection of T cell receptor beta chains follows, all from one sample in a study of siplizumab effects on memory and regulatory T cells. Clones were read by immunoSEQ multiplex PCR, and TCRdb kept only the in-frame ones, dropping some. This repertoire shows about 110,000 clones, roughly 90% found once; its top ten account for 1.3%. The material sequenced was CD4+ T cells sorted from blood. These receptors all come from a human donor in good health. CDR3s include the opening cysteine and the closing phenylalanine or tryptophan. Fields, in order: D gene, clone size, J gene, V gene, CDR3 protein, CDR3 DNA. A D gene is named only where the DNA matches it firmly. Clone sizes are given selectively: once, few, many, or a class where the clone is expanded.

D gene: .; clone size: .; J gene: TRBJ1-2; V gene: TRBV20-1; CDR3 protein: CSARDYGYTF; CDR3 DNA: TGCAGTGCTAGAGATTATGGCTACACCTTC
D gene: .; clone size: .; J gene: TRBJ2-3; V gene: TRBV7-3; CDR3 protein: CASSLKQPGGLNTQYF; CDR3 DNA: TGTGCCAGCAGCTTAAAGCAGCCAGGGGGACTTAATACGCAGTATTTT
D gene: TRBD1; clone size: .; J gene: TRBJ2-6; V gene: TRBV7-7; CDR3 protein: CASGTGVTGANVLTF; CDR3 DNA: TGTGCCAGCGGGACAGGGGTGACCGGGGCCAACGTCCTGACTTTC
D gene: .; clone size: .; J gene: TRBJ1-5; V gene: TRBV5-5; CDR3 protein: CASSLDVSGYQPQHF; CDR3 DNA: TGTGCCAGCAGCTTGGACGTCTCGGGGTATCAGCCCCAGCATTTT
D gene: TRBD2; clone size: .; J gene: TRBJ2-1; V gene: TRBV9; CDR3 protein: CASSDGTSRDEQFF; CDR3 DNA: TGTGCCAGCAGCGATGGGACTAGCCGCGATGAGCAGTTCTTC
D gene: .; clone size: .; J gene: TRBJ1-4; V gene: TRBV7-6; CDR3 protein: CASSPLSGLGGYEKLFF; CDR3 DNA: TGTGCCAGCAGCCCATTAAGCGGCCTCGGGGGTTATGAAAAACTGTTTTTT
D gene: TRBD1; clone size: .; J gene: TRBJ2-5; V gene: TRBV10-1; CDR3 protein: CASSAGTGGLETQYF; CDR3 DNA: TGCGCCAGCAGTGCCGGGACAGGGGGGTTGGAGACCCAGTACTTC
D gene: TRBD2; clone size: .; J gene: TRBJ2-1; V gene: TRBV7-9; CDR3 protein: CASSSHLAGDYNEQFF; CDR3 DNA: TGTGCCAGCAGCTCCCACTTAGCGGGTGACTACAATGAGCAGTTCTTC
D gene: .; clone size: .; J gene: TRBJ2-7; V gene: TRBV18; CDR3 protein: CASSLIGHYASYEQYF; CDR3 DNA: TGTGCCAGCTCGCTAATAGGACACTACGCCTCCTACGAGCAGTACTTC
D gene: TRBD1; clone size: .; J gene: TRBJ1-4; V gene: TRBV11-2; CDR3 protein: CASSQGGAPNEKLFF; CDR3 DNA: TGTGCCAGCAGCCAGGGGGGGGCGCCTAATGAAAAACTGTTTTTT
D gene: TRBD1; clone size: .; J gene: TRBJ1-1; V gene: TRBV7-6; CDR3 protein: CASSKGQREAFF; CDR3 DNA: TGTGCCAGCAGCAAGGGACAGCGGGAAGCTTTCTTT
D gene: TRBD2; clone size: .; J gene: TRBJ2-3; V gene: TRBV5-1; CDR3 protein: CASSNLAGTRDTQYF; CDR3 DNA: TGCGCCAGCAGTAATCTAGCGGGGACCAGGGATACGCAGTATTTT
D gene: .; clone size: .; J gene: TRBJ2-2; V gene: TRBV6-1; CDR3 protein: CASSEALRGSANTGELFF; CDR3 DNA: TGTGCCAGCAGTGAAGCCCTGCGGGGTTCCGCGAACACCGGGGAGCTGTTTTTT
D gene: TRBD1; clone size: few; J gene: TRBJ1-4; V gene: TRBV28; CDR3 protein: CASSSTGGLATNEKLFF; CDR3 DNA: TGTGCCAGCAGTTCGACAGGGGGGCTTGCAACTAATGAAAAACTGTTTTTT
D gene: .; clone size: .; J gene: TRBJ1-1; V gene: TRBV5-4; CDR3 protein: CASSPGAVNTEAFF; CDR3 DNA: TGTGCCAGCAGCCCGGGGGCAGTGAACACTGAAGCTTTCTTT
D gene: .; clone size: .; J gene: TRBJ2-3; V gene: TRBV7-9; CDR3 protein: CASSFMGRGPTDTQYF; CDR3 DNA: TGTGCCAGCAGCTTTATGGGGAGGGGGCCCACAGATACGCAGTATTTT
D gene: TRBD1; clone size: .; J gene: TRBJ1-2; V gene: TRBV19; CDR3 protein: CASRATGGLGYGYTF; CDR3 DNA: TGTGCCAGTAGAGCCACAGGGGGCCTTGGATATGGCTACACCTTC
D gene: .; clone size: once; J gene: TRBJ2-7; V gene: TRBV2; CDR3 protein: CASSEASGPYEQYF; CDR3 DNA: TGTGCCAGCAGTGAAGCTAGCGGCCCCTACGAGCAGTACTTC
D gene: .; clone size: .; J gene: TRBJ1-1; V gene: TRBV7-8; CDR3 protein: CASTNTFGNTEAFF; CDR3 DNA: TGTGCCAGCACCAATACTTTTGGGAACACTGAAGCTTTCTTT
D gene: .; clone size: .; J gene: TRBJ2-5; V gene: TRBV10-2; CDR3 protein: CASSEGGETQYF; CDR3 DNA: TGCGCCAGCAGTGAGGGGGGGGAGACCCAGTACTTC
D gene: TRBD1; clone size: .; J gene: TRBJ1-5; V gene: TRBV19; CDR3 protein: CASSFGTGMRQPQHF; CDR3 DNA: TGTGCCAGTAGTTTCGGGACAGGGATGCGTCAGCCCCAGCATTTT
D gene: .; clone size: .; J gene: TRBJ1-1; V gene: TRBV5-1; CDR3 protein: CASSFGLANLNTEAFF; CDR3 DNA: TGCGCCAGCAGCTTCGGTCTAGCCAATTTGAACACTGAAGCTTTCTTT
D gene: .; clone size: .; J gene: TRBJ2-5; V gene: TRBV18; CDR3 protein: CASSPQSQSQETQYF; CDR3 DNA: TGTGCCAGCTCACCACAGTCGCAGTCACAAGAGACCCAGTACTTC
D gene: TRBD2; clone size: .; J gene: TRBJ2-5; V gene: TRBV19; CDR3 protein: CASSSGGRETQYF; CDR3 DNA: TGTGCCAGTAGTAGCGGGGGGCGAGAGACCCAGTACTTC
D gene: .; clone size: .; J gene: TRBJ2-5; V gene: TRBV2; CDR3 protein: CASSEAGVGATQYF; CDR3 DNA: TGTGCCAGCAGTGAAGCGGGGGTAGGCGCGACCCAGTACTTC
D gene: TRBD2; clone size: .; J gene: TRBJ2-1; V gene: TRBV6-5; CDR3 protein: CASTRLAGPNEQFF; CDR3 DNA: TGTGCCAGCACCCGACTAGCGGGCCCCAATGAGCAGTTCTTC
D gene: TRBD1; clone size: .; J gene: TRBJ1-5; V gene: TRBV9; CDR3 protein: CASSAGTDSNQPQHF; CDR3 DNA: TGTGCCAGCAGCGCTGGGACAGATAGCAATCAGCCCCAGCATTTT
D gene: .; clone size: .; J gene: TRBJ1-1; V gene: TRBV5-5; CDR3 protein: CASSLGEHLVAFF; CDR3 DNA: TGTGCCAGCAGCTTGGGCGAACACCTTGTAGCTTTCTTT
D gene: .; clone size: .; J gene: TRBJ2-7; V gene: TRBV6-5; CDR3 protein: CASSHGWEQYF; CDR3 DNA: TGTGCCAGCAGTCACGGATGGGAGCAGTACTTC
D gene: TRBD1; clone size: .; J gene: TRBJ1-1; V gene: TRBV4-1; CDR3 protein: CASSRKIRDSLNTEAFF; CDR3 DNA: TGCGCCAGCAGCCGCAAGATCAGGGACAGTCTGAACACTGAAGCTTTCTTT
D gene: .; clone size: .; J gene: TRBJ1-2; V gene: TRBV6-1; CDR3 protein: CASRDTSRGGYTF; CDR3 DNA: TGTGCCAGCAGAGACACCTCCCGAGGGGGCTACACCTTC